Following are 18 T cell receptor beta chains from one sample sequenced in a study of blood T cell repertoires in COVID-19. Sequenced by immunoSEQ multiplex PCR; TCRdb stores in-frame clones only, minus some. The sample lists 250,000 to 300,000 clones, nearly 90% occurring once. Sequencing input: peripheral blood. The receptors stem from a woman between 55 and 75 years old with COVID-19, enrolled during active disease.

This chain uses TRBV6-5 with TRBJ1-6; no reliable D call. Deletions cut 3 bases from V and 6 bases from J, with 12 bases between. CDR1 and CDR2 (germline): MNHEY, SVGAGI. The CDR3 is made up of 15 amino acids. CDR3 region: CASSYEGTGNSPLHF. DNA of the CDR3: TGTGCCAGCAGTTATGAGGGCACGGGTAATTCACCCCTCCACTTT.

The chain uses TRBV5-8 and TRBJ1-1; 9 bases map to TRBD1. There are 17 residues in the CDR3. Germline loops: CDR1 SGHTS, CDR2 YDEGEE. The J segment lost 1 base and the V segment lost 4 bases, leaving 11 bases of the junction unmatched. The CDR3 reads CASSPRTGEVSNTEAFF. In DNA, the CDR3 is TGTGCCAGCAGCCCTAGGACAGGGGAGGTTTCGAACACTGAAGCTTTCTTT.

The DNA for the CDR3 is TGTGCCAGAAGCTTGGAGGCAGGCTCCTACGAGCAGTACTTC. Protein product: CARSLEAGSYEQYF. The V call is TRBV5-3, the J call TRBJ2-7, with no clear D. TRBV5-3 is labeled an ORF, and its function is uncertain. CDR3 length: 14 amino acids. The germline V and J ends were trimmed by 0 bases and 0 bases, with 7 bases remaining between them.

This sequence joins TRBV3-1 (or the pseudogene TRBV3-2) and TRBJ2-1; perhaps TRBD1 as D (6 bases). Germline values: CDR1 LGHDT, CDR2 YNNKEL (reference sequence). V lost 7 bases and J 1 base, leaving 23 bases between the germline ends. This CDR3 comprises 18 residues. CDR3 coding DNA: TGTGCCAGCATCAAAGCGGAGGCAGGGGTAGGGTCCTACAATGAGCAGTTCTTC. This translates into CASIKAEAGVGSYNEQFF.

The chain combines TRBV18 with TRBJ2-7, with 7 bases matching TRBD2. J was trimmed by 6 bases and V by 3 bases; bases with no gene match: 8. The CDR3 extends over 14 amino acids. The germline V gene has CDR1 KGHSH and CDR2 LQKENI. CDR3 sequence reads: CASSPLAVQTEQYF. CDR3 DNA: TGTGCCAGCTCACCCCTAGCGGTACAAACCGAGCAGTACTTC.

The genes are TRBV10-3 and TRBJ1-5, with 8 bases aligning to TRBD1. The CDR3 spans 17 residues. The J segment lost 7 bases and the V segment lost 5 bases, leaving 16 bases of the junction unmatched. Per the germline V gene, CDR1 is ENHRY and CDR2 is SYGVKD. For the CDR3, the DNA is TGTGCCATCAGTCTCGGGGGGACAGGTGTGTCGAGACAGCCCCAGCATTTT. Translation gives CAISLGGTGVSRQPQHF.

J is TRBJ1-2 and V is TRBV19; the match to TRBD1 covers 8 bases. Germline V CDR1 and CDR2: LNHDA, SQIVND (reference sequence). This CDR3 has 15 amino acids. Unmatched junction bases numbered 8, after V lost 3 bases and J lost 5 bases. CDR3 region: CASSIDRGSRYGYTF. The CDR3 nucleotides are TGTGCCAGTAGTATCGACAGGGGATCCCGGTATGGCTACACCTTC.

This chain connects TRBV11-3 to TRBJ2-2; D possibly corresponds to TRBD2 (5 bases). V lost 5 bases to trimming and J lost 5 bases, with 21 bases between them. Germline V gene sequence: CDR1 SGHNT, CDR2 YENEEA. The CDR3 is 17 amino acids. The chain's CDR3 is CASSPRATAVGTGELFF. As DNA, the CDR3 is TGTGCCAGCAGCCCCCGGGCAACAGCGGTGGGAACCGGGGAGCTGTTTTTT. Full variable domain (missing parts from reference TRBV11-3 and TRBJ2-2): EAGVVQSPRYKIIEKKQPVAFWCNPISGHNTLYWYLQNLGQGPELLIRYENEEAVDDSQLPKDRFSAERLKGVDSTLKIQPAELGDSAVYLCASSPRATAVGTGELFFGEGSRLTVL.

This chain connects TRBV7-2 to TRBJ1-1; 11 bases are a match to TRBD1. CDR3 size: 16 residues. Germline CDR1 and CDR2: SGHTA and FQGNSA. V was clipped by 2 bases and J by 5 bases; unmatched bases: 7. The chain's CDR3 is CASSLRGGQGATEAFF. In nucleotides, the CDR3 is TGTGCCAGCAGCTTAAGGGGCGGACAGGGGGCGACTGAAGCTTTCTTT.

The rearrangement links TRBV7-3 to TRBJ2-1, with 7 bases aligning to TRBD2. This CDR3 has 13 residues. The germline V gene has CDR1 SGHTA and CDR2 FQGTGA. With 2 bases clipped from V and 8 bases from J, the junction kept 3 bases outside the gene matches. The CDR3, as DNA: TGTGCCAGCAGCTTAGTTACTAGCGATGAGCAGTTCTTC. As protein: CASSLVTSDEQFF.

The genes are TRBV9 and TRBJ2-7; possibly TRBD1 for D (6 bases). Germline V CDR1 and CDR2: SGDLS, YYNGEE. The CDR3 extends over 13 amino acids. Trimming removed 3 bases at V and 2 bases at J, with 9 bases between. CDR3 in DNA: TGTGCCAGCAGCGCCGGGACAACCTACGAGCAGTACTTC. Protein product: CASSAGTTYEQYF.

This rearrangement joins TRBV7-3 to TRBJ2-1; weak D call: TRBD2 (7 bases). There are 14 residues in the CDR3. V was clipped by 0 bases and J by 9 bases, with 12 bases between them. From germline, CDR1 is SGHTA and CDR2 FQGTGA. In DNA form, the CDR3 reads TGTGCCAGCAGCTTAACGTCAGGGGAGGGTGAGCAGTTCTTC. As protein: CASSLTSGEGEQFF.

This chain links TRBV11-3 with TRBJ1-5; D remains ambiguous. The V gene lost 2 bases and the J gene lost 0 bases, with 17 bases spanning the gap. There are 18 residues in the CDR3. CDR1 and CDR2 (germline): SGHNT, YENEEA. The CDR3 reads CASSLYYPGGYSNQPQHF. The DNA of the CDR3 is TGTGCCAGCAGCTTATACTATCCGGGAGGTTATAGCAATCAGCCCCAGCATTTT.

The J gene is TRBJ1-2, the V gene TRBV19; D may be TRBD1 (5 bases). Germline V gene data show CDR1 as LNHDA and CDR2 as SQIVND (reference sequence). CDR3 length: 14 amino acids. V lost 6 bases and J 8 bases, leaving 19 bases between the germline ends. The CDR3 DNA is TGTGCCAGTAGACCTGGGGGGGGTAATTCGGGCTACACCTTC. Translation: CASRPGGGNSGYTF. The entire variable domain, with the rest obtained from reference TRBV19 and TRBJ1-2, is as follows: DGGITQSPKYLFRKEGQNVTLSCEQNLNHDAMYWYRQDPGQGLRLIYYSQIVNDFQKGDIAEGYSVSREKKESFPLTVTSAQKNPTAFYLCASRPGGGNSGYTFGSGTRLTVV.

In the case of this clone: Different DNA sequences within this sample yield the same CDR3. This rearrangement joins TRBV18 to TRBJ2-5; no reliable D call. The V and J ends lost 5 bases and 2 bases respectively, with 3 bases between them. CDR1 is KGHSH and CDR2 is LQKENI in the germline V gene. The CDR3 has 11 residues. The CDR3 region has the DNA TGTGCCAGCTCATCGCAAGAGACCCAGTACTTC. Protein: CASSSQETQYF. Combining the CDR3 with reference TRBV18 and TRBJ2-5 gives the whole variable domain NAGVMQNPRHLVRRRGQEARLRCSPMKGHSHVYWYRQLPEEGLKFMVYLQKENIIDESGMPKERFSAEFPKEGPSILRIQQVVRGDSAAYFCASSSQETQYFGPGTRLLVL.

The chain joins TRBV2 to TRBJ1-5; no clear D. Germline CDR1 is SNHLY and CDR2 is FYNNEI. V was shortened by 6 bases and J by 4 bases, with 7 bases between the two germline ends. The CDR3 sequence is 12 residues long. Here the CDR3 reads CASRSPNQPQHF. The CDR3 bases are TGTGCCAGCAGGTCCCCGAATCAGCCCCAGCATTTT.

The gene calls are TRBV5-1 and TRBJ2-7; 8 bases are shared with TRBD1. Germline trimming cut 3 bases from V and 0 bases from J; bases unmatched to any gene: 2. Germline CDR1 is SGHRS and CDR2 is YFSETQ. The CDR3 is 14 amino acids. CDR3 nucleotides: TGCGCCAGCAGCTGGGGACAGGCCTCCTACGAGCAGTACTTC. Its protein is CASSWGQASYEQYF.

The rearrangement joins TRBV6-6 to TRBJ1-2; D not certain. The V and J ends lost 6 bases and 0 bases respectively, with 11 bases between them. Germline values: CDR1 MNHNY, CDR2 SVGAGI (reference sequence). The CDR3 is 14 amino acids. CDR3 DNA: TGTGCCAGCAGAGCGGACGGAGCTAACTATGGCTACACCTTC. Translated: CASRADGANYGYTF.